These T cell receptor beta chains were read from a single sample in a study of CD8+CD57+ T cells in acquired aplastic anemia. TCRdb recomputed calls from the reads with MiXCR, one row per CDR3 protein. The table includes around 190,000 distinct CDR3 sequences, about 59% detected once. The sequencing sample was made of sorted CD4+, CD8+, or CD8+CD57+ T cells (not recorded which) from PBMCs. The receptors were gathered from a human donor in good health. CDR3s include the opening cysteine and the closing phenylalanine or tryptophan. Fields, in order: CDR3 DNA, CDR3 protein, clone size, D gene, J gene, V gene. D genes are given only for firm matches. Size tells how often a clone was seen (once, few, many) or the class of an expanded clone, and some rows leave it out.

cdr3_nt: TGCAGTGCTAGTCCCGGGAAAAACTTTCGAACCTCTCTCGAGCAGTACTTC
cdr3_aa: CSASPGKNFRTSLEQYF
clone_size: few
d_call: .
j_call: TRBJ2-7
v_call: TRBV20-1

cdr3_nt: TGTGCCAGCAGTTCAGGACGGACAGGGCGCATGAACACTGAAGCTTTCTTT
cdr3_aa: CASSSGRTGRMNTEAFF
clone_size: many
d_call: TRBD1
j_call: TRBJ1-1
v_call: TRBV7-8

cdr3_nt: TGTGCCAGCAGTTCAGCAGAGGGGACCCGAGCCTACGAGCAGTACTTC
cdr3_aa: CASSSAEGTRAYEQYF
clone_size: many
d_call: .
j_call: TRBJ2-7
v_call: TRBV6-5

cdr3_nt: TGTGCCAGCAGTGACCGAGCGGTAAGGACAGATACGCAGTATTTT
cdr3_aa: CASSDRAVRTDTQYF
clone_size: few
d_call: .
j_call: TRBJ2-3
v_call: TRBV2

cdr3_nt: TGTGCCAGCAGCCCGGCAGGCAACTATGGCTACACCTTC
cdr3_aa: CASSPAGNYGYTF
clone_size: .
d_call: .
j_call: TRBJ1-2
v_call: TRBV5-6

cdr3_nt: TGTGCCAGCAGTGCCGGAGGGGTGGGGGGCTACACCTTC
cdr3_aa: CASSAGGVGGYTF
clone_size: .
d_call: .
j_call: TRBJ1-2
v_call: TRBV27

cdr3_nt: TGTGCCATCAACGGCAGGGAGAACACTGAAGCTTTCTTT
cdr3_aa: CAINGRENTEAFF
clone_size: few
d_call: .
j_call: TRBJ1-1
v_call: TRBV10-3

cdr3_nt: TGTGCCAGTAGTATAGTTCCGGAAAAACTGTTTTTT
cdr3_aa: CASSIVPEKLFF
clone_size: .
d_call: .
j_call: TRBJ1-4
v_call: TRBV19

cdr3_nt: TGTGCCAGCAGTGGGACTAGCGGGGATCCGATCACAGATACGCAGTATTTT
cdr3_aa: CASSGTSGDPITDTQYF
clone_size: once
d_call: TRBD2
j_call: TRBJ2-3
v_call: TRBV2

cdr3_nt: TGTGCCACAGGACAGGGCACAGATACGCAGTATTTT
cdr3_aa: CATGQGTDTQYF
clone_size: many
d_call: TRBD1
j_call: TRBJ2-3
v_call: TRBV6-6